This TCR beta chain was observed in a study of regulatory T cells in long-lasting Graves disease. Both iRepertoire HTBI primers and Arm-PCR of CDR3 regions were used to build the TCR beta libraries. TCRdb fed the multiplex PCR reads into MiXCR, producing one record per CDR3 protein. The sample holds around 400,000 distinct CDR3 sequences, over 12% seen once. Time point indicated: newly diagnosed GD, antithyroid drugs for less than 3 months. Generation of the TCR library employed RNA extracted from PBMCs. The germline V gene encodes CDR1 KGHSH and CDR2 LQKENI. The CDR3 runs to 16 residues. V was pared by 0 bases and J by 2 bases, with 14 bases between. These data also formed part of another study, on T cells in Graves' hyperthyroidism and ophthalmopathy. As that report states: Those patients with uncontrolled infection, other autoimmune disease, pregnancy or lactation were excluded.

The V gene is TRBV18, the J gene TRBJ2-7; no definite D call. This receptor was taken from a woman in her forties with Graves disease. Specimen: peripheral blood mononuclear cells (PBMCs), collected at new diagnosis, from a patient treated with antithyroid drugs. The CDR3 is CASSPPTGGTPYEQYF. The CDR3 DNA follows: TGTGCCAGCTCACCACCGACCGGCGGAACCCCCTACGAGCAGTACTTC. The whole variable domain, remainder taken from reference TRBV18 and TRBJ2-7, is NAGVMQNPRHLVRRRGQEARLRCSPMKGHSHVYWYRQLPEEGLKFMVYLQKENIIDESGMPKERFSAEFPKEGPSILRIQQVVRGDSAAYFCASSPPTGGTPYEQYFGPGTRLTVT.